This record covers a single TCR beta chain. The entry originates in a study of blood T cell repertoires in COVID-19. Study-wide context: Sample material is recorded as cDNA or gDNA derived from T cells, B-cell-depleted T cells, or PBMCs.

Patients at the Seattle site were enrolled during active infection and followed longitudinally. As handled by the study authors: Reference gene primer amplification in the assay estimated nucleated cell counts. The table came from immunoSEQ multiplex PCR; TCRdb's copy has only in-frame clones and leaves some out. The DNA was the basis for D and trimming; V, J and clone size are from that table. The sample yields some 500,000 clones, around 90% seen once. This CDR3 comprises 14 residues. V was cut by 7 bases and J by 4 bases, with 16 bases left in between. The germline V gene encodes CDR1 LNHDA and CDR2 SQIVND (reference sequence).

This clonotype originated in a woman between 50 and 59 years old with COVID-19, enrolled during active disease. This chain connects TRBV19 to TRBJ1-2, with a weak D call TRBD1 (5 bases). The sequenced material came from peripheral blood. The CDR3 region has the DNA TGTGCCAGTACCTCATTCAGGGAAGGCTATGGCTACACCTTC. Translated: CASTSFREGYGYTF.